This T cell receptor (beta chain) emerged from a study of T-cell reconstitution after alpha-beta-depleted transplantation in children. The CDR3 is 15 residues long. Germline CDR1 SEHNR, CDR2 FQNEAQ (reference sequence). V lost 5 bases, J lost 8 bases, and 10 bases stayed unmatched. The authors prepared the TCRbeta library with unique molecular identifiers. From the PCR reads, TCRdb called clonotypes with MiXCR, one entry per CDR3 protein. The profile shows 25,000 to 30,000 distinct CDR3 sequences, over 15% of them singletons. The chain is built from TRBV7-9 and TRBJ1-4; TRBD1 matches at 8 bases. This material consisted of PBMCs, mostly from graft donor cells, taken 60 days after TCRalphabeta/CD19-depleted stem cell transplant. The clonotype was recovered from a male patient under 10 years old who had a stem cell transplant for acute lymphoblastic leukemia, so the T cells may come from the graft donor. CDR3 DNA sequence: TGTGCCAGCAGCCACAGACAGGGGCGAGACGAAAAACTGTTTTTT. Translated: CASSHRQGRDEKLFF.